This T cell receptor beta chain derives from a study of T cell responses to AZD1222 COVID-19 vaccine (dated by TCRdb to 2020 to 2022). With respect to the entire study: A total of approximately 240 trial participants underwent TCR sequencing, of whom 207 received two doses of AZD1222 and roughly 25 received two doses of the MenACWY control vaccine. Trial participants were enrolled by age into subgroups of 18-55, 56-69 and 70-plus years, and around 150, 28 and 57 TCR-sequenced participants, respectively, were included in these subgroups.

The investigation overall reported the following: The 56-69-year group was small, and its depth increase did not reach significance, likely because of low power. Participants were mostly white British and included more females than males, and it was suggested by the authors that clonal diversity may have been underestimated. Vaccine-associated CD4 TCRs spanned the whole spike protein, with dominant responses in regions 160-218 and 743-854. Because no day 14 peak-response samples were available, repertoires were characterized only after the peak T cell response. Reportedly, almost half of the unique spike-specific TCRs recognized epitopes lying outside the regions that are mutated in the B.1.351 and B.1.1.7 variants. A significant rise in spike-specific TCR breadth and depth was observed after two AZD1222 doses relative to day 0 and relative to MenACWY recipients. Conclusions about previously exposed vaccinees are limited because only 6 or 7 AZD1222 recipients were SARS-CoV-2 seropositive at baseline.

V is pared back by 0 bases and J by 2 bases, with 8 bases lying between the germline termini. CDR1 and CDR2 are read off the germline V gene as MNHNS and SASEGT. The CDR3 holds 15 amino acids from the cysteine to the phenylalanine. Only the CDR3 region is kept as DNA, spanning 45 bases read in frame from base 1. Notes on this clone: It lacks a known antigen. No quality values exist for individual bases; no much larger clone is one base distant.

Reading the label with the study, this specimen's time point is: about 28 days (+/-7) after the second vaccine dose. AZD1222 recipients given second doses at about 4 weeks or at about 12 weeks were pooled, since spike-specific TCR depth and breadth were not found to differ between the two schedules. Vaccinee samples came from UK trials COV001 and COV002, including a single-blind randomized controlled phase 2/3 trial of AZD1222 (ChAdOx1 nCoV-19) in healthy adults. For TCRbeta chain sequencing, PBMC samples were collected from trial participants at day 0 and at day 28 after the second dose. The CDR3 regions of human TCRbeta chains were subjected to immunosequencing. From the authors' description of their analysis: Repertoire TCRs were checked for matches against a reference library of SARS-CoV-2-specific TCRs that had been generated using the MIRA antigen-specificity platform. Breadth was defined as the fraction of unique TCRs that were SARS-CoV-2-associated. Depth was defined as the fraction of total T cells that were SARS-CoV-2-associated. Each spike-specific TCR was assigned to its reactive spike region and to a CD4 or CD8 class using the MIRA data. Log10-transformed breadth and depth values were compared by one-way ANOVA with Sidak's multiple comparisons tests. In TCRdb, the immuneACCESS table is reduced to in-frame sequences with V and J assigned. These tables do not hold every clone; where another copy was compared, an unresolved V gene accounts for under half, and the others remain unexplained. The D gene and trimming were derived from the DNA, and the V and J assignments and clone size from that table. Here the sample has some 100,000 clones; approximately 90% occur a single time. The ten largest clones represent around 3.2% of the sample.

This chain joins TRBV6-1 to TRBJ1-5, with TRBD1 perhaps the D gene, on 5 matching bases. The sequences come from peripheral blood, collected 28 days after the second AZD1222 dose. The clonotype comes from an adult who received the AZD1222 COVID-19 vaccine. The nucleotide sequence is given as TGTGCCAGCAGTGAAGCGATGGGGGGCAATCAGCCCCAGCATTTT. This codes for CASSEAMGGNQPQHF.